This is a list of T cell receptor beta chains from one sample in a study of PD-L1 blockade in urothelial cancer. Data came from immunoSEQ multiplex PCR; TCRdb stores just in-frame clones and leaves some out. Among roughly 36,000 clones listed, approximately 90% were seen once. The specimen was PBMCs, collected around atezolizumab (anti-PD-L1) treatment. The receptors originated from a man in his 60s with urothelial cancer. The CDR3 runs from the conserved cysteine through the conserved F or W. The D gene is left open where the match is weak. Expanded clones get a size class; other rows say once, few or many, or leave the size out.

clone size | J gene | V gene | D gene | CDR3 DNA | CDR3 protein
. | TRBJ2-5 | TRBV7-6 | . | TGTGCCAGCAGCCAAAAAGAGACCCAGTACTTC | CASSQKETQYF
. | TRBJ2-4 | TRBV5-1 | TRBD1 | TGCGCCAGCAGCTTGCGGGACAGGGGGCTAAACATTCAGTACTTC | CASSLRDRGLNIQYF
few | TRBJ1-2 | TRBV27 | . | TGTGCCAGCAGTTTAATGGAGGGCTATGGCTACACCTTC | CASSLMEGYGYTF
. | TRBJ2-5 | TRBV11-3 | TRBD2 | TGTGCCAGCAGCTTCCTCGGAGCGGGGTTCCAAGAGACCCAGTACTTC | CASSFLGAGFQETQYF
. | TRBJ2-3 | TRBV11-3 | TRBD1 | TGTGCCAGCAGCTTCACTCCGGGACAGCTGACAGATACGCAGTATTTT | CASSFTPGQLTDTQYF
. | TRBJ2-7 | TRBV7-2 | . | TGTGCCAGCAGCTTATACTCTGGGAGCTCCTACGAGCAGTACTTC | CASSLYSGSSYEQYF
. | TRBJ2-5 | TRBV19 | . | TGTGCCAGTAGTATCTCCCCAACCGTCGCGGAGACCCAGTACTTC | CASSISPTVAETQYF
. | TRBJ1-1 | TRBV27 | TRBD1 | TGTGCCAGCAGTCCCAGGGACAGGGGTTACACTGAAGCTTTCTTT | CASSPRDRGYTEAFF
. | TRBJ2-7 | TRBV7-9 | TRBD2 | TGTGCCAGCAGCCCGACTGGCGGGGGAACCCAGGACGAGCAGTACTTC | CASSPTGGGTQDEQYF
. | TRBJ2-1 | TRBV7-3 | TRBD2 | TGTGCCAGCAGCTCTCTAGCGGGGGGGCGAAATGAGCAGTTCTTC | CASSSLAGGRNEQFF
. | TRBJ2-5 | TRBV5-6 | TRBD1 | TGTGCCAGCAGCTCTGACAGGGGACAAGAGACCCAGTACTTC | CASSSDRGQETQYF
. | TRBJ2-6 | TRBV2 | . | TGTGCCAGCAGTGAGGGTCCTCGACAGGCCAACGTCCTGACTTTC | CASSEGPRQANVLTF
. | TRBJ1-2 | TRBV30 | . | TGTGCCTGGAGTCCCCTCAGGGTAGTCGTCTATGGCTACACCTTC | CAWSPLRVVVYGYTF
once | TRBJ1-2 | TRBV7-3 | TRBD1 | TGTGCCAGCAGCTCTACGACAGGGGGCACTGGCTACACCTTC | CASSSTTGGTGYTF
. | TRBJ2-7 | TRBV7-2 | TRBD2 | TGTGCCAGCAGCCGAGCGGGAGGCCCCTACGAGCAGTACTTC | CASSRAGGPYEQYF
. | TRBJ2-3 | TRBV11-2 | TRBD2 | TGTGCCAGCAGCTTTTATAGCGGGGGCTTCACAGATACGCAGTATTTT | CASSFYSGGFTDTQYF
. | TRBJ1-5 | TRBV9 | . | TGTGCCAGCAGCCCCGACGGGCAGGGAAGTCAGCCCCAGCATTTT | CASSPDGQGSQPQHF
. | TRBJ1-1 | TRBV7-9 | TRBD1 | TGTGCCAGCAGCCTGGACAGGGGGACTGAAGCTTTCTTT | CASSLDRGTEAFF
. | TRBJ1-1 | TRBV7-3 | . | TGTGCCAGCAGCTTGAGGGCGGGAAGGACTGAAGCTTTCTTT | CASSLRAGRTEAFF
. | TRBJ2-5 | TRBV15 | . | TGTGCCACCAGCGGGGGCCTTGGTGGGGAGACCCAGTACTTC | CATSGGLGGETQYF
. | TRBJ2-5 | TRBV10-3 | . | TGTGCCATCAGTGATTGGAGGGAAGAGACCCAGTACTTC | CAISDWREETQYF
. | TRBJ1-5 | TRBV28 | . | TGTGCCAGCAGGAACAGCCCTTCCAATCAGCCCCAGCATTTT | CASRNSPSNQPQHF
. | TRBJ1-3 | TRBV28 | . | TGTGCCAGCAGTGAAGGAGGCTTTCCGAGCTCTGGAAACACCATATATTTT | CASSEGGFPSSGNTIYF
. | TRBJ2-7 | TRBV28 | TRBD1 | TGTGCCAGCAGTTTAAGGGGGCCCTACGAGCAGTACTTC | CASSLRGPYEQYF
once | TRBJ2-2 | TRBV4-2 | . | TGTGCCAGCAGCCAAGACTATCCCGGGGAGCTGTTTTTT | CASSQDYPGELFF
. | TRBJ1-2 | TRBV7-9 | . | TGTGCCAGCAGCAAAAGCGGTGCGGGTCCCATAGGCTACACCTTC | CASSKSGAGPIGYTF
. | TRBJ2-5 | TRBV4-1 | . | TGCGCCAGCAGCCCCGGGACACTGCAAGAGACCCAGTACTTC | CASSPGTLQETQYF
. | TRBJ1-1 | TRBV5-1 | TRBD1 | TGCGCCAGCAGCCCCCGGACAGGGGGGACCACTGAAGCTTTCTTT | CASSPRTGGTTEAFF
. | TRBJ1-1 | TRBV28 | . | TGTGCCAGCAGCGTGACAGTGAACACTGAAGCTTTCTTT | CASSVTVNTEAFF
. | TRBJ2-3 | TRBV5-4 | TRBD2 | TGTGCCAGCAGCAAAGGACTAGCGGGGGGGACAGATACGCAGTATTTT | CASSKGLAGGTDTQYF
. | TRBJ2-5 | TRBV7-6 | . | TGTGCCAGCAGCCATCAGAACCAAGAGACCCAGTACTTC | CASSHQNQETQYF
. | TRBJ2-3 | TRBV10-2 | . | TGCGCCAGCAACAAAGATACGCAGTATTTT | CASNKDTQYF
. | TRBJ2-3 | TRBV28 | TRBD1 | TGTGCCAGCAGTTTTATGGGACAGGGTGCAGATACGCAGTATTTT | CASSFMGQGADTQYF
. | TRBJ2-7 | TRBV2 | TRBD2 | TGTGCCAGCAGTTGGACTAGCGGGAGGGGTGAGCAGTACTTC | CASSWTSGRGEQYF
once | TRBJ2-5 | TRBV7-6 | TRBD2 | TGTGCCAGCAGCGCCGGGGGGGGAGAGACCCAGTACTTC | CASSAGGGETQYF
. | TRBJ2-7 | TRBV5-1 | . | TGCGCCAGCAGCCCAATCCAGGGTCGGAGTTCCTACGAGCAGTACTTC | CASSPIQGRSSYEQYF